What follows is one TCR beta chain and its context. Its antigen is not known. Although they were nominally healthy when sampled, donors likely had unrecorded immune exposures. Researchers ran the PCR with 60 Vbeta and 13 Jbeta primers. TCRdb's table, derived via immunoSEQ multiplex PCR, lists solely in-frame clones and lacks some. The sample lists under 150,000 clones, approximately 84% occurring once. CDR3 length: 17 residues. V lost 5 bases to trimming and J lost 4 bases, with 21 bases between them. The germline CDR1 and CDR2 sequences are SGHVS and FQNEAQ. The sample is drawn from a study of cytomegalovirus exposure and HLA in healthy donors. General study points: An apparent linkage of common viral pathogens to several of the most significant clusters emerged in a later analysis.

V and J are TRBV7-8 and TRBJ1-3; possibly TRBD1 for D (6 bases). What was sequenced was PBMCs. The clonotype originates from a young man in good health and CMV-seropositive. CDR3 DNA: TGTGCCAGCAGCGCTAGGACAGATCAAGCGTTCGGAAACACCATATATTTT. This translates into CASSARTDQAFGNTIYF.